The rows below give T cell receptor beta chains drawn from one sample of a study of T cell changes during pregnancy in multiple sclerosis. Sequencing used immunoSEQ multiplex PCR; TCRdb keeps in-frame clones, though not all of them. The table includes tens of thousands of clones, more than 85% detected once. Sample: CD8+ T cells from peripheral blood mononuclear cells, taken before pregnancy. The origin of the receptors is a female donor with multiple sclerosis, enrolled in a pregnancy study. Both conserved end residues are part of each CDR3. A D gene is named only where the DNA matches it firmly. Clone size is shown for a subset of rows, as once, few, many or a class of expanded clone.

-,TRBV13,-,TRBJ1-2,TGTGCCAGCAGCTTTGGGACTGATGCCTTTGGGGGCTACACCTTC,CASSFGTDAFGGYTF
-,TRBV11-2,-,TRBJ1-2,TGTGCCAGCAGCTTTGGGCAGGGCCCCTATGGCTACACCTTC,CASSFGQGPYGYTF
-,TRBV9,TRBD2,TRBJ2-3,TGTGCCAGCAGCGGTAGCGGGAGCACAGATACGCAGTATTTT,CASSGSGSTDTQYF
-,TRBV5-3,-,TRBJ2-7,TGTGCCAGAAGCTTGGAGAGGGTCCGCGAGCAGTACTTC,CARSLERVREQYF
-,TRBV9,TRBD2,TRBJ2-3,TGTGCCAGCAGCGACTGGACTAGCGGGGGCACAGATACGCAGTATTTT,CASSDWTSGGTDTQYF
-,TRBV19,TRBD1,TRBJ1-5,TGTGCCAGTAGTACACTAGACGGGACAGGGGGTCAGCCCCAGCATTTT,CASSTLDGTGGQPQHF
-,TRBV27,-,TRBJ2-7,TGTGCCAGCAGTCCAACGAGCGGACCCTACGAGCAGTACTTC,CASSPTSGPYEQYF
-,TRBV6-1,-,TRBJ2-1,TGTGCCAGCAGTGAACTGGCGGCGGCGGGGCCCTACAATGAGCAGTTCTTC,CASSELAAAGPYNEQFF
-,TRBV2,TRBD2,TRBJ2-3,TGTGCCAGCAGTGATGCTAGCGGGGGGACTAGCACAGATACGCAGTATTTT,CASSDASGGTSTDTQYF
-,TRBV9,TRBD1,TRBJ2-2,TGTGCCAGCAGCGTGACAGGGAGTGTGTCGAACACCGGGGAGCTGTTTTTT,CASSVTGSVSNTGELFF
few,TRBV7-2,-,TRBJ1-1,TGTGCCAGCGATCTGGCAGGATTTAACACTGAAGCTTTCTTT,CASDLAGFNTEAFF
-,TRBV6-6,TRBD1,TRBJ2-5,TGTGCCAGCAGGCCAGGGGGAGAGACCCAGTACTTC,CASRPGGETQYF
-,TRBV6-5,-,TRBJ2-5,TGTGCCAGCAGTTACGTTCGGGGGGCTGGGGAGACCCAGTACTTC,CASSYVRGAGETQYF
-,TRBV6-5,-,TRBJ2-3,TGTGCCAGCAGTTACAGACCGGGGGAAGATACGCAGTATTTT,CASSYRPGEDTQYF
-,TRBV9,-,TRBJ1-2,TGTGCCAGCAGTCAAGGCCTCCTACTTGGGGCTAGCTATGGCTACACCTTC,CASSQGLLLGASYGYTF
-,TRBV7-2,-,TRBJ1-6,TGTGCCAGCAGCTCGTCCGGGACATCTAATTCACCCCTCCACTTT,CASSSSGTSNSPLHF
-,TRBV9,TRBD1,TRBJ1-3,TGTGCCAGCAGCGAGACAGGGGGAACCTCTGGAAACACCATATATTTT,CASSETGGTSGNTIYF
-,TRBV6-4,TRBD2,TRBJ2-1,TGTGCCAGCAGCCCACTAGCGGGGGGGATGGATGAGCAGTTCTTC,CASSPLAGGMDEQFF
-,TRBV7-9,-,TRBJ1-2,TGTGCCAGCAGCTGGTCAGGGGAGGGCGGCTACACCTTC,CASSWSGEGGYTF
-,TRBV6-5,TRBD1,TRBJ2-3,TGTGCCAGCAGTCACACGGGACAGTACACAGATACGCAGTATTTT,CASSHTGQYTDTQYF
-,TRBV30,-,TRBJ2-2,TGTGCCTGGAGCACCCCCTGGAGAACGAACACCGGGGAGCTGTTTTTT,CAWSTPWRTNTGELFF
-,TRBV9,TRBD1,TRBJ2-2,TGTGCCAGCAACAGGGGGGACACCGGGGAGCTGTTTTTT,CASNRGDTGELFF
-,TRBV27,TRBD2,TRBJ2-1,TGTGCCAGCAGTTCCCCCATGGGACTAGCGGGGGGCGAGCAGTTCTTC,CASSSPMGLAGGEQFF
-,TRBV7-6,TRBD1,TRBJ1-2,TGTGCCAGCAGCTCAGCACAGGGGTGGGGCTACACCTTC,CASSSAQGWGYTF
-,TRBV13,-,TRBJ1-5,TGTGCCAGCAGCTTAGGACAGGGCTTCAATCAGCCCCAGCATTTT,CASSLGQGFNQPQHF
-,TRBV19,TRBD2,TRBJ2-1,TGTGCCAGTAGTATCCTAGCGGGGGGGCGAGTTGAGCAGTTCTTC,CASSILAGGRVEQFF
-,TRBV13,TRBD1,TRBJ1-2,TGTGCCAGCAGCCTCGGACAGGGGAACTATGGCTACACCTTC,CASSLGQGNYGYTF
-,TRBV9,-,TRBJ1-2,TGTGCCAGCAGCGTCGGCGGGTATGGCTACACCTTC,CASSVGGYGYTF
-,TRBV9,TRBD1,TRBJ2-2,TGTGCCAGCGGGACAGGGGGCACCGGGGAGCTGTTTTTT,CASGTGGTGELFF
-,TRBV7-9,-,TRBJ2-3,TGTGCCTGGGAGGCGGATACGCAGTATTTT,CAWEADTQYF
-,TRBV4-1,TRBD2,TRBJ2-2,TGCGCCAGCAGCTTGACTAGCGGGGGGAACACCGGGGAGCTGTTTTTT,CASSLTSGGNTGELFF
-,TRBV9,TRBD2,TRBJ2-2,TGTGCCAGCAGCGTAGCTGGAATAGCGGGGGACAACACCGGGGAGCTGTTTTTT,CASSVAGIAGDNTGELFF
-,TRBV9,-,TRBJ2-7,TGTGCCAGCAGCGTAGGTATCTCCTCCTACGAGCAGTACTTC,CASSVGISSYEQYF
-,TRBV7-6,TRBD1,TRBJ2-2,TGTGCCAGCAGCTTAGCGGGACAGACGTACACCGGGGAGCTGTTTTTT,CASSLAGQTYTGELFF
once,TRBV5-6,-,TRBJ1-4,TGTGCCAGCAGCACCGGACAGACAACTAATGAAAAACTGTTTTTT,CASSTGQTTNEKLFF
-,TRBV25-1,-,TRBJ2-1,TGTGCCAGCAGTGGGCAAAATGAGCAGTTCTTC,CASSGQNEQFF
once,TRBV29-1,TRBD2,TRBJ2-1,TGCAGCGTTGAGATAACGGGACTAGCGGGGGGGTATCGTGAGCAGTTCTTC,CSVEITGLAGGYREQFF
once,TRBV25-1,-,TRBJ1-2,TGTGCCAGTACCCCCTTTGGGGGGGACTATGGCTACACCTTC,CASTPFGGDYGYTF
-,TRBV6-6,TRBD2,TRBJ2-1,TGTGCCAGCAGTTACCTACGAGCGGGGGTGGACAATGAGCAGTTCTTC,CASSYLRAGVDNEQFF
once,TRBV10-3,TRBD1,TRBJ1-2,TGTGCCATCCTCCGAGAGGACAGGTTCCATGGCTACACCTTC,CAILREDRFHGYTF
-,TRBV7-8,-,TRBJ1-2,TGTGCCAGCAGCCCCCTGGCAGGGTTGGACTATGGCTACACCTTC,CASSPLAGLDYGYTF
once,TRBV4-1,TRBD2,TRBJ2-1,TGCGCCAGCAGCCAAGGGATAGCGGGGGGTGAAGAGCAGTTCTTC,CASSQGIAGGEEQFF
-,TRBV16,-,TRBJ1-5,TGTGCCAGCAGCCAATCGGTACAGGCGGTCTTGGGTCAGCCCCAGCATTTT,CASSQSVQAVLGQPQHF
-,TRBV14,TRBD1,TRBJ2-7,TGTGCCAGCAGCCAAGGACAGGGTCTCTACGAGCAGTACTTC,CASSQGQGLYEQYF
-,TRBV5-5,TRBD1,TRBJ1-2,TGTGCCAGCAGCCTTCAACGACAGGGTTTGGGCTACACCTTC,CASSLQRQGLGYTF
-,TRBV14,TRBD2,TRBJ2-7,TGTGCCAGCAGCCAAGCTAGCGGGGGGTACGAGCAGTACTTC,CASSQASGGYEQYF
-,TRBV27,TRBD2,TRBJ2-5,TGTGCCAGCAGTTGGACCTTAGCGGGGACCCAGTACTTC,CASSWTLAGTQYF
-,TRBV23-1,TRBD1,TRBJ2-1,TGCGCCAGCAGTCAAATCGGACAGGGACCTACCTACAATGAGCAGTTCTTC,CASSQIGQGPTYNEQFF
-,TRBV27,-,TRBJ2-3,TGTGCCAGCAGTTTGCCCACAGGGGGGGAGGTAGATACGCAGTATTTT,CASSLPTGGEVDTQYF
-,TRBV7-3,TRBD1,TRBJ2-7,TGTGCCAGCAGCTTAACGGGGACAGCAGACGAGCAGTACTTC,CASSLTGTADEQYF
-,TRBV7-9,-,TRBJ2-5,TGTGCCAGCAGCTTAGCCGGGAACAAAGAGACCCAGTACTTC,CASSLAGNKETQYF
-,TRBV27,-,TRBJ2-1,TGTGCCAGCAGGCCCTGGGCCCCGTCCCACAATGAGCAGTTCTTC,CASRPWAPSHNEQFF
-,TRBV20-1,-,TRBJ1-2,TGCAGTGCTATCGGACAGTATGGCTACACCTTC,CSAIGQYGYTF
-,TRBV11-2,-,TRBJ1-2,TGTGCCAGCAGCTCTACCGCCGTTGGCTACACCTTC,CASSSTAVGYTF
-,TRBV5-4,TRBD2,TRBJ2-7,TGTGCCAGCAGTTTCACCGGGGGGGCTGGCGAGCAGTACTTC,CASSFTGGAGEQYF
-,TRBV15,TRBD1,TRBJ1-6,TGTGCCACCAGCAGAGATTATGCGAAAGACAGGGAGCGTTCGATTGCCTATAATTCACCCCTCCACTTT,CATSRDYAKDRERSIAYNSPLHF
-,TRBV27,TRBD1,TRBJ2-7,TGTGCCAGCAGTTTAATCGCTCCCGGGACAGGGCACTACGAGCAGTACTTC,CASSLIAPGTGHYEQYF
-,TRBV19,TRBD1,TRBJ2-7,TGTGCCAGTAGTATTCAGGGGGCGAGCTCCTACGAGCAGTACTTC,CASSIQGASSYEQYF